The rows below give T cell receptor beta chains drawn from one sample of a study of T-cell reconstitution after alpha-beta-depleted transplantation in children. TCRdb redid the calling of the PCR reads with MiXCR, one entry per CDR3 protein. The sample consists of about a million distinct CDR3 sequences, roughly 29% of them appearing once. The sample was PBMCs, mostly from graft donor cells, taken 360 days after TCRalphabeta/CD19-depleted stem cell transplant. All receptors come from a boy under two years old who had a stem cell transplant for SCID, so the T cells may come from the graft donor. CDR3s include the opening cysteine and the closing phenylalanine or tryptophan. The D gene is left open where the match is weak. Expanded clones are given a class, and other clones once, few, many or no size at all.

size	D	V	J	DNA	CDR3
few	-	TRBV7-2	TRBJ2-3	TGTGCCAGCAGCTTAGGGGGGGCAGCAGGCACAGATACGCAGTATTTT	CASSLGGAAGTDTQYF
-	TRBD2	TRBV5-6	TRBJ2-7	TGTGCCAGCAGCTTGGGGCGGACTAGCTTGTACGAGCAGTACTTC	CASSLGRTSLYEQYF
-	-	TRBV20-1	TRBJ2-2	TGCAGTGCTAGACTAATTCAGGGTAGTCCCGGGGAGCTGTTTTTT	CSARLIQGSPGELFF
-	-	TRBV5-4	TRBJ1-1	TGTGCCAGCAGCTTGGCGTCGGGGAGAGTGAACACTGAAGCTTTCTTT	CASSLASGRVNTEAFF
few	-	TRBV7-8	TRBJ2-2	TGTGCCAGCAGCCAGCCAGGGGGGAGAGGCGGGGAGCTGTTTTTT	CASSQPGGRGGELFF
few	TRBD2	TRBV4-2	TRBJ2-7	TGTGCCAGCAGCCAGGAACTAGCGACCTACGAGCAGTACTTC	CASSQELATYEQYF
few	-	TRBV4-3	TRBJ2-6	TGCGCCAAGGACGGCGACGAAAACTCTGGGGCCAACGTCCTGACTTTC	CAKDGDENSGANVLTF
few	-	TRBV7-8	TRBJ2-6	TGTGCCAGCAGCTTTACTGATGTCCTTCCCTCTGGGGCCAACGTCCTGACTTTC	CASSFTDVLPSGANVLTF
-	-	TRBV28	TRBJ2-1	TGTGCCAGCGAAATCGGGGATTTAGGCTCCTACAATGAGCAGTTCTTC	CASEIGDLGSYNEQFF
few	-	TRBV7-2	TRBJ1-1	TGTGCCAGCAGCTCCGGACGGAACACTGAAGCTTTCTTT	CASSSGRNTEAFF
-	-	TRBV20-1	TRBJ2-7	TGCAGTGCTGGCTATCCGAATTCCTACGAGCAGTACTTC	CSAGYPNSYEQYF
-	-	TRBV11-2	TRBJ1-1	TGTGCCAGCAGCCCCCAGGGTGGCAGGGGTCTATATGAAGCTTTCTTT	CASSPQGGRGLYEAFF
few	-	TRBV10-3	TRBJ1-1	TGTGCCATCAGAGGGGGAGAGAACACTGAAGCTTTCTTT	CAIRGGENTEAFF
-	TRBD2	TRBV5-1	TRBJ2-7	TGCGCCAGCAGCTTGGGTTCAGCGGGAGCCCCCTACGAGCAGTACTTC	CASSLGSAGAPYEQYF
few	TRBD2	TRBV9	TRBJ2-1	TGTGCCAGCAGCGTAGGAAGCCGGGGGGGGTCGGATGAGCAGTTCTTC	CASSVGSRGGSDEQFF
-	-	TRBV5-1	TRBJ2-1	TGCGCCAGCAGCCCTCAAGGCCGAAAATCCCCCTACAATGAGCAGTTCTTC	CASSPQGRKSPYNEQFF
-	-	TRBV29-1	TRBJ1-1	TGCAGCGTTGAGTCCCTGAACACTGAAGCTTTCTTT	CSVESLNTEAFF
-	-	TRBV2	TRBJ1-3	TGTGCCAGCAGAGGCAGGGAAGGATCTGGAAACACCATATATTTT	CASRGREGSGNTIYF
few	TRBD2	TRBV20-1	TRBJ2-1	TGCAGTGCTAGAAAAGCGGGGGGGCCCTATGAGCAGTTCTTC	CSARKAGGPYEQFF
few	-	TRBV12-3/TRBV12-4	TRBJ2-3	TGTGCCAGCAGTGCTACTAGGACAGATACGCAGTATTTT	CASSATRTDTQYF
few	-	TRBV9	TRBJ2-3	TGTGCCAGCAGCGTAGCTTGGGGAGATACGCAGTATTTT	CASSVAWGDTQYF
few	TRBD2	TRBV18	TRBJ2-1	TGTGCCAGCTCCCCGGGCCTCGGGGGGGATGAGCAGTTCTTC	CASSPGLGGDEQFF